The T cell receptor (beta chain) under discussion was sequenced for a study of blood T cell repertoires in COVID-19. CDR1 WNHNN and CDR2 SYGVQD come from the germline V gene (reference sequence). CDR3 length: 15 residues. Trimming took off 6 bases at V and 7 bases at J, with 22 bases between the two ends. TCRdb keeps only in-frame clones here, not all; method: immunoSEQ multiplex PCR. The table has just over 300,000 clones, 80% to 90% seen once. This clone was counted between two and nine times. The clonotype comes from a man aged 30 to 39 who had recovered from COVID-19. The chain combines TRBV10-1 with TRBJ2-7; perhaps TRBD1 as D (6 bases). The sequenced sample consisted of PBMCs or T cells enriched from blood (not recorded which). The CDR3 sequence: CASSDQGYKGKEQYF. CDR3 DNA sequence: TGCGCCAGCAGCGACCAGGGGTATAAGGGTAAGGAGCAGTACTTC.